Shown below are 20 T cell receptor beta chains from a single sample sequenced in a study of OX40 agonist ivuxolimab in advanced cancers. Some clones are missing from TCRdb's copy, which holds only in-frame ones; the method was immunoSEQ multiplex PCR. The table lists roughly 100,000 clones, 70% to 85% of them singletons. The starting material was CD4+ or CD8+ T cells sorted from blood, obtained in a trial of the OX40 agonist ivuxolimab. The receptors originated from an adult with an advanced solid tumor such as melanoma, head and neck, liver or kidney cancer.

V gene TRBV7-2 combines with J gene TRBJ2-3; D gene uncertain. Trimming removed 5 bases from V and 5 bases from J, with 20 bases in between. CDR1 is SGHTA, CDR2 FQGNSA, per germline. This CDR3 contains 16 residues. DNA for the CDR3: TGTGCCAGCAGCATAACAACCCCCCTTAATGGAGATACGCAGTATTTT. Its translation is CASSITTPLNGDTQYF.

This chain connects TRBV7-2 to TRBJ1-2; D is perhaps TRBD1 (5 bases). The V end was cut by 5 bases, the J end by 8 bases, with 12 bases between. Germline V gene sequence: CDR1 SGHTA, CDR2 FQGNSA. The CDR3 is 12 amino acids. The CDR3 loop reads CASSPRRGGYTF. CDR3 nucleotides: TGTGCCAGCAGCCCGAGGAGGGGCGGCTACACCTTC.

The chain has TRBV10-2 and TRBJ2-7, with 14 bases lining up with TRBD2. After removal of 2 bases from V and 4 bases from J, the junction contained 4 bases not matched to a gene. Germline V lookup: CDR1 WSHSY, CDR2 SAAADI. The length of the CDR3 is 16 residues. The CDR3 DNA follows: TGCGCCAGCAGTGAGCCAGGACTAGCGGGAGGTTACGAGCAGTACTTC. Translation: CASSEPGLAGGYEQYF.

V usage is TRBV19 and J usage is TRBJ2-7; 8 nucleotides align to TRBD1. The length of the CDR3 is 13 residues. Germline V gene data show CDR1 as LNHDA and CDR2 as SQIVND (reference sequence). Germline trimming cut 5 bases from V and 5 bases from J; bases unmatched to any gene: 5. CDR3 protein: CASSVRDRNEQYF. CDR3 in DNA: TGTGCCAGTAGTGTCCGGGACAGGAACGAGCAGTACTTC.

V and J are TRBV7-9 and TRBJ2-4; tentative D call: TRBD2 (5 bases). The CDR3 has 17 amino acids. Trimming left V 4 bases short and J 3 bases short, with 19 bases between. In germline, CDR1 is SEHNR, CDR2 FQNEAQ (reference sequence). CDR3 sequence: CASSYGRGPGGKNIQYF. The DNA of the CDR3 is TGTGCCAGCAGCTACGGTCGAGGGCCTGGCGGCAAAAACATTCAGTACTTC.

The chain combines TRBV5-1 with TRBJ2-1, with 10 bases that match TRBD2. The germline gives CDR1 SGHRS, CDR2 YFSETQ. The CDR3 covers 17 residues. V lost 4 bases to trimming and J lost 4 bases; unmatched junction nucleotides: 11. CDR3 sequence: CASSPTLAGVRYNEQFF. CDR3 bases: TGCGCCAGCAGCCCTACCCTAGCGGGAGTTAGGTACAATGAGCAGTTCTTC.

V is TRBV28 and J is TRBJ2-7; TRBD2 matches at 9 bases. Per the germline V gene, CDR1 is MDHEN and CDR2 is SYDVKM. This CDR3 has 14 residues. Trimming took 5 bases from V and 4 from J; bases not matched to a gene: 6. CDR3 residues: CASSVSGSKYEQYF. In nucleotides, the CDR3 is TGTGCCAGCAGTGTTAGCGGGAGTAAATACGAGCAGTACTTC.

This chain joins TRBV6-1 and TRBJ2-1, with a possible D match to TRBD1 (5 bases). The CDR3 has 15 residues. With 1 base removed from V and 10 bases from J, the gap between germline ends came to 17 bases. Germline CDR1 MNHNS, CDR2 SASEGT. CDR3 sequence: CASSEVAGFQEEQFF. Here the CDR3 DNA reads TGTGCCAGCAGTGAAGTCGCAGGGTTCCAGGAGGAGCAGTTCTTC.

J is TRBJ2-7 and V is TRBV28, with 9 bases aligning to TRBD2. Unmatched junction bases numbered 8, after V lost 1 base and J lost 7 bases. This CDR3 has 15 residues. Germline lookup yields CDR1 MDHEN and CDR2 SYDVKM. This chain's CDR3 is CASSLSAGGPGEQYF. Here the CDR3 DNA reads TGTGCCAGCAGTTTATCTGCGGGGGGGCCTGGGGAGCAGTACTTC.

The chain is built from TRBV9 and TRBJ2-1; weak D call: TRBD1 (6 bases). V was clipped by 1 base and J by 7 bases, with 15 bases between them. CDR1 is SGDLS, CDR2 YYNGEE, per germline. This CDR3 region has 15 residues. The CDR3 here is CASSVPGATENEQFF. CDR3 DNA sequence: TGTGCCAGCAGCGTACCAGGGGCCACAGAGAATGAGCAGTTCTTC.

The genes are TRBV6-5 and TRBJ1-1; D is ambiguous. The germline gives CDR1 MNHEY, CDR2 SVGAGI. This CDR3 contains 13 residues. Between the trimmed V and J ends, which lost 6 bases and 3 bases, there was a span of 11 bases. The CDR3: CASSPGRHTEAFF. Here the CDR3 DNA reads TGTGCCAGCAGCCCTGGACGGCACACTGAAGCTTTCTTT.

The CDR3: CSGQASGAADTQYF. The CDR3 DNA reads TGCAGCGGGCAGGCTAGCGGGGCTGCAGATACGCAGTATTTT. The V call is TRBV29-1, the J call TRBJ2-3; 9 bases map to TRBD2. Germline V gene data show CDR1 as SQVTM and CDR2 as ANQGSEA. The junction had 9 bases not matched to a gene; V was cut back by 7 bases and J by 4 bases. This CDR3 spans 14 amino acids.

Concerning this clone itself: One end of the junction does not line up with germline, which may come from a read error. The chain recombines TRBV7-2 with TRBJ2-3; D is unresolved. CDR3 length: 11 amino acids. Germline-derived CDR1 and CDR2 are SGHTA and FQGNSA. The CDR3 nucleotides read TGTGCCAGCAGGTTAGGGGATACGCAGTATTTT. Amino acids: CASRLGDTQYF. Full variable domain (missing parts from reference TRBV7-2 and TRBJ2-3): GAGVSQSPSNKVTEKGKDVELRCDPISGHTALYWYRQSLGQGLEFLIYFQGNSAPDKSGLPSDRFSAERTGGSVSTLTIQRTQQEDSAVYLCASRLGDTQYFGPGTRLTVL.

V and J are TRBV6-5 and TRBJ1-3; possible D gene TRBD1, 6 bases. Between the trimmed V and J ends, which lost 6 bases and 0 bases, there was a span of 12 bases. The CDR3 length is 15 residues. Germline-derived CDR1 and CDR2 are MNHEY and SVGAGI. The CDR3 region has the DNA TGTGCCAGCAGGCGGACAGTCAGCTCTGGAAACACCATATATTTT. Protein sequence: CASRRTVSSGNTIYF.

The chain employs TRBV30 and TRBJ1-1; no definite D call. Germline assignment: CDR1 GTSNPN and CDR2 SVGIG (reference sequence). The CDR3 is 15 residues long. Deletions cut 0 bases from V and 4 bases from J, with 15 bases between. CDR3 coding DNA: TGTGCCTGGAGTGTACGGAGGGCTTGGAGCACTGAAGCTTTCTTT. Translated: CAWSVRRAWSTEAFF.

V usage is TRBV9 and J usage is TRBJ2-7; D might be TRBD1 (6 bases). This CDR3 comprises 15 residues. Looked up from germline, CDR1 is SGDLS and CDR2 is YYNGEE. V was cut by 0 bases and J by 2 bases, with 12 bases left in between. CDR3 in DNA: TGTGCCAGCAGCGTAGGGGACACACTGACCTACGAGCAGTACTTC. It encodes CASSVGDTLTYEQYF.

The CDR3: CATSGNLRDGKETQYF. Here the CDR3 DNA reads TGTGCCACCAGCGGTAACCTCCGGGACGGCAAGGAGACCCAGTACTTC. This chain uses TRBV15 with TRBJ2-5; either TRBD1 or TRBD2 may fit D (5 bases each). The V end was cut by 5 bases, the J end by 5 bases, with 21 bases between. This CDR3 comprises 16 residues. Per germline, CDR1 LNHNV and CDR2 YYDKDF (reference sequence).

The chain is built from TRBV11-2 and TRBJ2-7, with D tentatively TRBD1 (6 bases). Per the germline V gene, CDR1 is SGHAT and CDR2 is FQNNGV. V lost 1 base, J lost 4 bases, and 11 bases lay in between. The CDR3 is 14 amino acids. CDR3 nucleotide sequence: TGTGCCAGCAGCTTAGTTCGGACAGCATACGAGCAGTACTTC. Its protein product is CASSLVRTAYEQYF.

The V and J genes are TRBV10-1 and TRBJ2-3; D gene unclear. Germline loops: CDR1 WNHNN, CDR2 SYGVQD (reference sequence). V gave up 1 base and J gave up 8 bases, with 13 bases separating them. The CDR3 covers 14 residues. The CDR3 is CASSEFAPSGTQYF. DNA of the CDR3: TGCGCCAGCAGTGAGTTTGCCCCCTCCGGTACGCAGTATTTT.

The chain uses TRBV7-9 and TRBJ2-4; the D gene is possibly TRBD2 (5 bases). The V gene lost 2 bases and the J gene lost 3 bases, with 8 bases spanning the gap. Germline assignment: CDR1 SEHNR and CDR2 FQNEAQ (reference sequence). The CDR3 covers 14 residues. CDR3 loop: CASSLLRGKNIQYF. The CDR3 DNA sequence: TGTGCCAGCAGCTTACTACGGGGCAAAAACATTCAGTACTTC.